This T cell receptor (beta chain) was recovered during a study of CD8+ T cells in alopecia areata. TCR sequencing used cDNA made by reverse transcription of extracted RNA. Data came from immunoSEQ multiplex PCR; TCRdb stores just in-frame clones and leaves some out. Among roughly 200,000 clones listed, about 60% were seen once. The sample's treatment: oral pan-JAK inhibitor, 5-10 mg twice daily. CDR1 is SGHTA, CDR2 FQGNSA, per germline. V was clipped by 4 bases and J by 4 bases; unmatched bases: 10. The CDR3 runs to 16 residues. The chain recombines TRBV7-2 with TRBJ1-2; 9 bases are shared with TRBD1. The receptor comes from a human donor with alopecia areata. Sequencing used CD8+ T cells sorted from blood, obtained at week 24, from a patient treated with tofacitinib. In DNA form, the CDR3 reads TGTGCCAGCAGCTCCAAGGACAGGGGAAGGGTCTATGGCTACACCTTC. Its protein is CASSSKDRGRVYGYTF.